These 27 T cell receptor beta chains came from one sample sequenced in a study of cytotoxic CD8 clonotypes in ibrutinib-treated CLL. Repertoires were generated with immunoSEQ multiplex PCR, while TCRdb's copy carries only in-frame clones and drops some. This table holds more than 200,000 clones, roughly 74% found once. This sample comprised PBMCs, obtained after 24 months of ibrutinib treatment. These receptors were obtained from a human donor with chronic lymphocytic leukemia.

This clone was recorded at least ten times. One end of the junction varies from germline; a read error may be responsible. The chain couples TRBV7-7 to TRBJ2-2, with D possibly called TRBD1 or TRBD2 (7 bases each). The CDR3 is 15 amino acids. Germline V gene data show CDR1 as SSHAT and CDR2 as FNYEAQ (reference sequence). This CDR3 reads CASSPQGGGTGELFF. The CDR3 DNA is TGTGCTAGCAGCCCCCAGGGGGGGGGCACCGGGGAGCTGTTTTTT.

This clone occurred a few times. The chain is built from TRBV2 and TRBJ2-4; D is possibly TRBD2 (6 bases). Trimming removed 6 bases from V and 0 bases from J, with 15 bases in between. Germline CDR1 SNHLY, CDR2 FYNNEI. The CDR3 consists of 16 residues. The DNA for the CDR3 is TGTGCCAGCAGACAAAGTCTGGGACTAGCCAAAAACATTCAGTACTTC. Encoded protein: CASRQSLGLAKNIQYF.

The chain joins TRBV4-2 to TRBJ1-5; D is undetermined. Trimming removed 0 bases at V and 4 bases at J, with 10 bases between. This CDR3 contains 15 residues. CDR1 and CDR2 (germline): LGHNA, YNFKEQ. The CDR3 coding sequence is TGTGCCAGCAGCCAAGATAGGGTGGGAAATCAGCCCCAGCATTTT. Its protein is CASSQDRVGNQPQHF.

The gene calls are TRBV29-1 and TRBJ2-1; 13 bases match TRBD2. This CDR3 has 16 amino acids. Germline V gene data show CDR1 as SQVTM and CDR2 as ANQGSEA. V was clipped by 3 bases and J by 3 bases; unmatched bases: 5. CDR3 protein: CSVEGLAGLGYNEQFF. The CDR3 region has the DNA TGCAGCGTTGAGGGACTAGCGGGATTGGGCTACAATGAGCAGTTCTTC.

This rearrangement joins TRBV7-3 to TRBJ2-3, with D possibly TRBD1 on 6 matching bases. The CDR3 is made up of 14 amino acids. V was trimmed by 1 base and J by 5 bases, leaving 10 bases between them. Germline V gene sequence: CDR1 SGHTA, CDR2 FQGTGA. The CDR3 DNA reads as TGTGCCAGCAGCTTAAGTGGGGGCGAAGATACGCAGTATTTT. This encodes CASSLSGGEDTQYF.

CDR3 nucleotides: TGTGCCAGCAGACGGACAGGGGAAGATACGCAGTATTTT. This encodes CASRRTGEDTQYF. The rearrangement links TRBV7-2 to TRBJ2-3; 9 bases match TRBD1. The CDR3 contains 13 residues. Germline CDR1 and CDR2: SGHTA and FQGNSA. The V and J ends lost 6 bases and 5 bases, in that order; junction bases with no gene match: 3.

This clone was detected once. The chain links TRBV6-1 to TRBJ2-7, with D maybe TRBD2 (5 bases). The CDR3 spans 15 residues. V was shortened by 3 bases and J by 4 bases, with 16 bases between the two germline ends. Looked up from germline, CDR1 is MNHNS and CDR2 is SASEGT. DNA of the CDR3: TGTGCCAGCAGTGATCTCGGCGGGCTTCGGTACGAGCAGTACTTC. This translates into CASSDLGGLRYEQYF.

The gene calls are TRBV11-3 and TRBJ2-1; 14 bases agree with TRBD2. The J segment lost 5 bases and the V segment lost 5 bases, leaving 2 bases of the junction unmatched. The CDR3 is made up of 15 amino acids. Looked up from germline, CDR1 is SGHNT and CDR2 is YENEEA. The CDR3 DNA follows: TGTGCCAGCAGCCCGGGACTAGCGGGGGACAATGAGCAGTTCTTC. It yields the protein CASSPGLAGDNEQFF.

A single count supports this clone. The J gene is TRBJ2-2, the V gene TRBV6-5; D unresolved. Trimming took 4 bases from V and 6 from J, leaving 12 bases between them. In germline, CDR1 is MNHEY, CDR2 SVGAGI. The CDR3 runs to 14 residues. CDR3 nucleotides: TGTGCCAGCAGTTTGACACAGACATCCGGGGAGCTGTTTTTT. Translation: CASSLTQTSGELFF.

This clone has more than one count but fewer than ten. This rearrangement joins TRBV29-1 to TRBJ1-1; D unresolved. V was shortened by 6 bases and J by 4 bases, with 9 bases between the two germline ends. CDR1 and CDR2 from the germline V gene are SQVTM and ANQGSEA. The CDR3 runs 11 residues. CDR3 loop: CSVSDGTEAFF. For the CDR3, the DNA is TGCAGCGTATCCGATGGCACTGAAGCTTTCTTT. Together with reference TRBV29-1 and TRBJ1-1, the CDR3 gives the full variable domain: SAVISQKPSRDICQRGTSLTIQCQVDSQVTMMFWYRQQPGQSLTLIATANQGSEATYESGFVIDKFPISRPNLTFSTLTVSNMSPEDSSIYLCSVSDGTEAFFGQGTRLTVV.

In its sample, this clone was seen a few times. The chain uses TRBV18 and TRBJ1-1; D call uncertain. Germline values: CDR1 KGHSH, CDR2 LQKENI. The CDR3 sequence is 13 residues long. The germline V and J ends were trimmed by 6 bases and 1 base, with 9 bases remaining between them. The CDR3 is CASSPQENTEAFF. CDR3 nucleotide sequence: TGTGCCAGCTCCCCTCAGGAGAACACTGAAGCTTTCTTT.

A few counts support this clone. The chain couples TRBV7-8 to TRBJ2-7, with 8 positions matching TRBD1. Germline lookup yields CDR1 SGHVS and CDR2 FQNEAQ. This CDR3 is 15 amino acids long. With V trimmed by 5 bases and J by 3 bases, 9 bases remained unmatched. The CDR3 DNA reads as TGTGCCAGCAGCGCTGAGGCTGGGACAGGCTACGAGCAGTACTTC. Translation: CASSAEAGTGYEQYF.

The rearrangement joins TRBV6-1 to TRBJ1-1; possible D gene TRBD1, 5 bases. Germline V lookup: CDR1 MNHNS, CDR2 SASEGT. The V end was cut by 6 bases, the J end by 3 bases, with 17 bases between. The length of the CDR3 is 15 residues. CDR3 DNA: TGTGCCAGCAGCGCGCGACTAGGGGTGGACACTGAAGCTTTCTTT. Amino acids: CASSARLGVDTEAFF.

V usage is TRBV4-1 and J usage is TRBJ2-1; TRBD2 agrees at 7 bases. This CDR3 has 12 amino acids. Germline CDR1 is MGHRA and CDR2 is YSYEKL. Losses at the gene ends were 0 bases for V and 15 bases for J; bases not matched to a gene: 5. CDR3 amino acids: CASSQEVGRRFF. The CDR3 nucleotides are TGCGCCAGCAGCCAAGAGGTCGGGAGGAGGTTCTTC.

The chain uses TRBV27 and TRBJ2-3, with D perhaps matching TRBD1 or TRBD2 (7 bases each). Trimming left V 1 base short and J 2 bases short, with 13 bases between. Looked up from germline, CDR1 is MNHEY and CDR2 is SMNVEV (reference sequence). This CDR3 is built from 16 residues. DNA for the CDR3: TGTGCCAGCAGTTTATGGGCAGGGGGGGCCACAGATACGCAGTATTTT. Translation: CASSLWAGGATDTQYF.

V usage is TRBV5-1 and J usage is TRBJ2-5; D is uncertain. Germline CDR1 reads SGHRS; CDR2 reads YFSETQ. The CDR3 is made up of 15 amino acids. V lost 0 bases to trimming and J lost 1 base, with 10 bases between them. CDR3 residues: CASSLARFGQETQYF. In DNA, the CDR3 is TGCGCCAGCAGCTTGGCCAGGTTCGGCCAAGAGACCCAGTACTTC. Filled out from reference TRBV5-1 and TRBJ2-5, the complete variable domain reads KAGVTQTPRYLIKTRGQQVTLSCSPISGHRSVSWYQQTPGQGLQFLFEYFSETQRNKGNFPGRFSGRQFSNSRSEMNVSTLELGDSALYLCASSLARFGQETQYFGPGTRLLVL.

The chain employs TRBV11-2 and TRBJ1-4; the D gene is possibly TRBD1 (5 bases). With 5 bases removed from V and 5 bases from J, the gap between germline ends came to 15 bases. CDR1 SGHAT and CDR2 FQNNGV come from the germline V gene. This CDR3 has 15 amino acids. In nucleotides, the CDR3 is TGTGCCAGCAGCCGAAGCCGGGCAGGGAATGAAAAACTGTTTTTT. It specifies CASSRSRAGNEKLFF.

This chain connects TRBV28 to TRBJ2-1, with 13 bases lining up with TRBD2. Germline values: CDR1 MDHEN, CDR2 SYDVKM. The CDR3 sequence is 14 residues long. V shed 7 bases, J shed 10 bases, and the junction held 7 bases outside the gene matches. CDR3 sequence: CASTPGTSGMEQFF. CDR3 DNA sequence: TGTGCCAGCACCCCGGGGACTAGCGGGATGGAGCAGTTCTTC.

This clone was counted between two and nine times. The genes are TRBV19 and TRBJ1-3; D is undetermined. The germline V and J ends were trimmed by 6 bases and 5 bases, with 8 bases remaining between them. Germline V lookup: CDR1 LNHDA, CDR2 SQIVND (reference sequence). CDR3 length equals 12 residues. CDR3 sequence (DNA): TGTGCCAGTAGGCCGGAAAGAAACACCATATATTTT. This encodes CASRPERNTIYF.

The rearrangement links TRBV2 to TRBJ1-2, with D maybe TRBD1 (5 bases). This CDR3 comprises 12 residues. CDR1 is SNHLY and CDR2 is FYNNEI in the germline V gene. Trimming shortened V by 11 bases and J by 8 bases, and 18 bases separated the two germline ends. Written as DNA, the CDR3 is TGTGCCTTCCTCGCGGGGGTACAAGGCTACACCTTC. Amino acids: CAFLAGVQGYTF.

J is TRBJ1-5 and V is TRBV6-1, with D hard to call. This CDR3 contains 17 residues. Germline V lookup: CDR1 MNHNS, CDR2 SASEGT. V lost 1 base, J lost 2 bases, and 15 bases lay in between. CDR3: CASSEDRSGVGNQPQHF. CDR3 in DNA: TGTGCCAGCAGTGAAGACCGAAGTGGGGTTGGCAATCAGCCCCAGCATTTT.

In its sample, this clone was seen a few times. The chain joins TRBV2 to TRBJ1-3, with D uncertain. V lost 7 bases and J 4 bases, leaving 11 bases between the germline ends. The CDR3 has 13 residues. Germline V gene sequence: CDR1 SNHLY, CDR2 FYNNEI. CDR3 residues: CASNGVEGNTIYF. The CDR3 DNA is TGTGCCAGCAACGGGGTGGAGGGAAACACCATATATTTT.

The gene calls are TRBV5-6 and TRBJ1-2; D is possibly TRBD1 (5 bases). The CDR3 runs 17 residues. CDR1 and CDR2 (germline): SGHDT, YYEEEE. The V and J ends lost 5 bases and 7 bases respectively, with 27 bases between them. CDR3 residues: CASRPGGSGGPYSGYTF. The CDR3 region has the DNA TGTGCCAGCAGACCGGGGGGGTCGGGAGGACCCTATTCTGGCTACACCTTC.

This clone was seen a few times. The chain uses TRBV7-9 and TRBJ1-1; D ambiguous. Germline V gene lookup returns CDR1 SEHNR and CDR2 FQNEAQ (reference sequence). This CDR3 is 16 amino acids long. V lost 5 bases to trimming and J lost 0 bases, with 16 bases between them. The CDR3 loop reads CASSRVQISMNTEAFF. As DNA, the CDR3 is TGTGCCAGCAGCCGAGTTCAAATAAGTATGAACACTGAAGCTTTCTTT.

In its sample, this clone was seen once. The J gene is TRBJ1-2, the V gene TRBV5-1; no reliable D call. V dropped 0 bases and J dropped 1 base, with 16 bases sitting between them. Germline V gives CDR1 SGHRS, CDR2 YFSETQ. This CDR3 contains 17 residues. The CDR3 bases are TGCGCCAGCAGCTTGGAGGGCAGAATTATGTTTAACTATGGCTACACCTTC. It is translated as CASSLEGRIMFNYGYTF.

V gene TRBV30 combines with J gene TRBJ1-2; D remains unclear. The CDR3 is 13 amino acids. Germline CDR1 and CDR2: GTSNPN and SVGIG (reference sequence). With 5 bases removed from V and 5 bases from J, the gap between germline ends came to 15 bases. CDR3 nucleotides: TGTGCCTGGTCGGGAGGGTGGGATTATGGCTACACCTTC. This codes for CAWSGGWDYGYTF.

The chain is built from TRBV28 and TRBJ1-2, with D tentatively TRBD1 (6 bases). V lost 4 bases and J lost 7, with 13 bases in between. Germline V gives CDR1 MDHEN, CDR2 SYDVKM. The CDR3 extends over 13 amino acids. This chain's CDR3 is CASSSQGKRGYTF. The CDR3, as DNA: TGTGCCAGCAGTTCCCAGGGGAAGCGTGGCTACACCTTC.